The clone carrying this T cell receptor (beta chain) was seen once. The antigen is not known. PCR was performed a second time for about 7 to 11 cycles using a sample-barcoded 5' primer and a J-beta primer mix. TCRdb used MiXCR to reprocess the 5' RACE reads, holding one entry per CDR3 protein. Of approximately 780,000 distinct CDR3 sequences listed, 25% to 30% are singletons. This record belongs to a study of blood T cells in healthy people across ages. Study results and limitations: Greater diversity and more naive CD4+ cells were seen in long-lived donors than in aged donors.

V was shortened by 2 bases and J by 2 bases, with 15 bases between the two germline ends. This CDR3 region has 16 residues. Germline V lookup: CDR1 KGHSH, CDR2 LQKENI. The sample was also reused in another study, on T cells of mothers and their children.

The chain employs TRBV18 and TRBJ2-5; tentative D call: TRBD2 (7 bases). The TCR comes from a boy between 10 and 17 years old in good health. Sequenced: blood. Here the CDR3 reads CASSPFRGGLQETQYF. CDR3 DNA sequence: TGTGCCAGCTCACCATTCCGCGGGGGCCTTCAAGAGACCCAGTACTTC.